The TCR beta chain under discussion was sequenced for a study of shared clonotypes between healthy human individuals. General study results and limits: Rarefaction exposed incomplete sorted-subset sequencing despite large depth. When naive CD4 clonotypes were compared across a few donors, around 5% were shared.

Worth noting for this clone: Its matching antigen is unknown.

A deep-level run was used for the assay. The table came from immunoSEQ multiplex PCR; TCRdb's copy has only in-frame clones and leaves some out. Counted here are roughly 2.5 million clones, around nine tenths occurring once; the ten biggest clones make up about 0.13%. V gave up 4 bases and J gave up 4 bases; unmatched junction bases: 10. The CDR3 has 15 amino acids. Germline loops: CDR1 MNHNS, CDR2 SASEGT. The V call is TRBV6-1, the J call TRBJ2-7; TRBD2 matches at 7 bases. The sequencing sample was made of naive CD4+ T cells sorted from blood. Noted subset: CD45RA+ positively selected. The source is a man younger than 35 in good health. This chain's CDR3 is CASSVTWEGRYEQYF. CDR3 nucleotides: TGTGCCAGCAGTGTAACGTGGGAGGGCCGGTACGAGCAGTACTTC.